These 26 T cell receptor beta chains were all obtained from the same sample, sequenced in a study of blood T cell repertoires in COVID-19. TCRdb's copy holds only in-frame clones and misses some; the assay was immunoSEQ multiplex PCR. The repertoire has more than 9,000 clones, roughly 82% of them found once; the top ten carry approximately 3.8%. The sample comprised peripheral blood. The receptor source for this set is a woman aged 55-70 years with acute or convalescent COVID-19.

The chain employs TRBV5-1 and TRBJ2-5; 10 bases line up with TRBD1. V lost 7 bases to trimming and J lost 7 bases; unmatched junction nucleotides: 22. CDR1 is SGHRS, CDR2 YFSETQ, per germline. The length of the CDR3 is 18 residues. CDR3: CASAAQAGRRQGAWTQYF. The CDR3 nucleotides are TGCGCCAGCGCGGCGCAAGCGGGGAGGAGACAGGGGGCCTGGACCCAGTACTTC. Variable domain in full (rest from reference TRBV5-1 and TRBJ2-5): KAGVTQTPRYLIKTRGQQVTLSCSPISGHRSVSWYQQTPGQGLQFLFEYFSETQRNKGNFPGRFSGRQFSNSRSEMNVSTLELGDSALYLCASAAQAGRRQGAWTQYFGPGTRLLVL.

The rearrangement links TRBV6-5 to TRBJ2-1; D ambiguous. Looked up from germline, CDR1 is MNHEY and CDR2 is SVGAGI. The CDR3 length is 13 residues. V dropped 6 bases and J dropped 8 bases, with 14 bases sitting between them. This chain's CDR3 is CASSPQVVDEQFF. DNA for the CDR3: TGTGCCAGCAGCCCCCAGGTAGTGGATGAGCAGTTCTTC.

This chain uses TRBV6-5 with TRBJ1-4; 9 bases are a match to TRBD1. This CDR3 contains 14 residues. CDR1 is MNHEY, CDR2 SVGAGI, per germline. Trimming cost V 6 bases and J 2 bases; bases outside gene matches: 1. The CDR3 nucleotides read TGTGCCAGCAGGGGGACAGGGACTAATGAAAAACTGTTTTTT. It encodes CASRGTGTNEKLFF.

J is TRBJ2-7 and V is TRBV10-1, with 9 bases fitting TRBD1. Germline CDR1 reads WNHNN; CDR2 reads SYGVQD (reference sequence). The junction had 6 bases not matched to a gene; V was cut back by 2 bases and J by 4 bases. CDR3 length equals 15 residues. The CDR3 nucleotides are TGCGCCAGCAGTGAGGGGACAGGGATCCTTTACGAGCAGTACTTC. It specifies CASSEGTGILYEQYF.

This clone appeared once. Written as DNA, the CDR3 is TGTGCCAGCAGCTTAGTAGCGGGGGTAGACGAGCAGTACTTC. Residues: CASSLVAGVDEQYF. The chain couples TRBV7-9 to TRBJ2-7; 9 positions agree with TRBD2. The germline gives CDR1 SEHNR, CDR2 FQNEAQ (reference sequence). V lost 1 base and J lost 5; bases outside the gene matches: 3. CDR3 size: 14 residues.

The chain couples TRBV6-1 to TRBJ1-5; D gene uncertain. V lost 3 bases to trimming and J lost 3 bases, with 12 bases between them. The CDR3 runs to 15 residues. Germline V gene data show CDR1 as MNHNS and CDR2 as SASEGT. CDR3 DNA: TGTGCCAGCAGTGATACGGCCAGGTACAATCAGCCCCAGCATTTT. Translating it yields CASSDTARYNQPQHF.

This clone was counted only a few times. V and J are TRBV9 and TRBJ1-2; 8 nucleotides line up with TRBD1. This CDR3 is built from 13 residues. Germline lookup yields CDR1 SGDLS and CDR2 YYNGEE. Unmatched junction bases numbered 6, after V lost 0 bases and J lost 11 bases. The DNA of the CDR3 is TGTGCCAGCAGCGTAGGGACAGGGAAATTGTACACCTTC. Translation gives CASSVGTGKLYTF.

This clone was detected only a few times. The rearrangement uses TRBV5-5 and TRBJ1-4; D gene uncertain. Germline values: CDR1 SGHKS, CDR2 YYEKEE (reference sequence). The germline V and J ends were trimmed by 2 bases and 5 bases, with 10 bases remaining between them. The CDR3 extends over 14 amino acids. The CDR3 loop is CASSFSSANEKLFF. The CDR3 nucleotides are TGTGCCAGCAGCTTCTCGTCTGCGAATGAAAAACTGTTTTTT.

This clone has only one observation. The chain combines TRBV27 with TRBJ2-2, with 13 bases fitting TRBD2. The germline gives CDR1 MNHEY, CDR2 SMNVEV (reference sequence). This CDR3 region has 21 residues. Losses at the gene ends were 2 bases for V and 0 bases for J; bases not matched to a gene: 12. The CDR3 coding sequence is TGTGCCAGCAGTTTAGGGACCCCCGGACTAGCGGGGGCTCCGAACACCGGGGAGCTGTTTTTT. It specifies CASSLGTPGLAGAPNTGELFF.

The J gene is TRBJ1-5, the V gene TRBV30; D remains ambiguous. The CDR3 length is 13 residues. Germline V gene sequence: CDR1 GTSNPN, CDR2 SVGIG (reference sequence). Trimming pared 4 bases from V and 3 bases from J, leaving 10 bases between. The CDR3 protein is CAWTRGPNQPQHF. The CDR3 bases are TGTGCCTGGACGCGTGGTCCCAATCAGCCCCAGCATTTT. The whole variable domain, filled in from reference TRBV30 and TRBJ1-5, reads SQTIHQWPATLVQPVGSPLSLECTVEGTSNPNLYWYRQAAGRGLQLLFYSVGIGQISSEVPQNLSASRPQDRQFILSSKKLLLSDSGFYLCAWTRGPNQPQHFGDGTRLSIL.

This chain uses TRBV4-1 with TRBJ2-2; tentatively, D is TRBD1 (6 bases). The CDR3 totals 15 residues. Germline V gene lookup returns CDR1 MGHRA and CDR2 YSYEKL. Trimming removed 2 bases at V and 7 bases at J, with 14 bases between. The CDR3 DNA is TGCGCCAGCAGCCAACCCGTCAGGGGAATCGGGGAGCTGTTTTTT. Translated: CASSQPVRGIGELFF.

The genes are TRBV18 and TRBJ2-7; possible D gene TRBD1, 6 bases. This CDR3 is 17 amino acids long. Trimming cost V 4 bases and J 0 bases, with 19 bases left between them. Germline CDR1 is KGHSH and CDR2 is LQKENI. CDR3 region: CASSRLSTGAFSYEQYF. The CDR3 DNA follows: TGTGCCAGCTCACGCCTCTCGACAGGAGCTTTCTCCTACGAGCAGTACTTC.

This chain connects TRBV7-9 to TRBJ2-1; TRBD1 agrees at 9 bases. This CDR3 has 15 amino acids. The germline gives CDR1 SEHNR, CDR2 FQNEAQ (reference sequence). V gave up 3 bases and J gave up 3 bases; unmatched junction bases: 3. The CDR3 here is CASSLMDRGYNEQFF. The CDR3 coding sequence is TGTGCCAGCAGCTTGATGGACAGGGGCTACAATGAGCAGTTCTTC. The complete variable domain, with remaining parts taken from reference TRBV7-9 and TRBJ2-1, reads DTGVSQNPRHKITKRGQNVTFRCDPISEHNRLYWYRQTLGQGPEFLTYFQNEAQLEKSRLLSDRFSAERPKGSFSTLEIQRTEQGDSAMYLCASSLMDRGYNEQFFGPGTRLTVL.

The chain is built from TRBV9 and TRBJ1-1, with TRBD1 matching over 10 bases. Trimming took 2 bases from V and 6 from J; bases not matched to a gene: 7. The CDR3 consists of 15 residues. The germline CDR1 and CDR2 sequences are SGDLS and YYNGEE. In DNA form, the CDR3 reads TGTGCCAGCAGCGTGACAGGGGGCTCAAACGCTGAAGCTTTCTTT. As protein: CASSVTGGSNAEAFF.

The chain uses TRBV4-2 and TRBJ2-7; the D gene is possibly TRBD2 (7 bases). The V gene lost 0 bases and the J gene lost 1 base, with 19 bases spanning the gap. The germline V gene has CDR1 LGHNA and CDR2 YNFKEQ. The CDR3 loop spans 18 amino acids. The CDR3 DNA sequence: TGTGCCAGCAGCCAAGATTTGGAGGGTAGGGGGGGATCCTACGAGCAGTACTTC. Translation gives CASSQDLEGRGGSYEQYF.

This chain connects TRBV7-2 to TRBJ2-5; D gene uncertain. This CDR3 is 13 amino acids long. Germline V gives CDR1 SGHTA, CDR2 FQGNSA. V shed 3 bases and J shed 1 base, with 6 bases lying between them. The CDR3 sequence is CASSFAVQETQYF. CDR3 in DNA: TGTGCCAGCAGCTTCGCAGTCCAAGAGACCCAGTACTTC.

CDR3 in DNA: TGTGCCAGCAGCTTGGCCTTGACAGGGAGAGGCTACACCTTC. This translates into CASSLALTGRGYTF. The V and J genes are TRBV5-6 and TRBJ1-2; 7 bases fit TRBD1. V dropped 0 bases and J dropped 8; count of bases not matched to a gene: 7. From germline, CDR1 is SGHDT and CDR2 YYEEEE. This CDR3 spans 14 amino acids.

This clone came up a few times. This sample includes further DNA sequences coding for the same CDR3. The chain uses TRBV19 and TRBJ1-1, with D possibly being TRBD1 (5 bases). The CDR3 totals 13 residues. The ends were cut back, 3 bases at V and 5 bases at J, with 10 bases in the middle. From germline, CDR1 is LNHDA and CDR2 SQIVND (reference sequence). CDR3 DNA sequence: TGTGCCAGTAGTATTAGGGGTTCTACTGAAGCTTTCTTT. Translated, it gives CASSIRGSTEAFF.

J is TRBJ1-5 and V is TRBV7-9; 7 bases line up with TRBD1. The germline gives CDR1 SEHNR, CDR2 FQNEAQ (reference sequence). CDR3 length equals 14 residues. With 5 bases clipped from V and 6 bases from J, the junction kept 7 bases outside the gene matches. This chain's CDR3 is CASSPRGDGQPQHF. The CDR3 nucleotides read TGTGCCAGCAGCCCCAGGGGGGACGGTCAGCCCCAGCATTTT.

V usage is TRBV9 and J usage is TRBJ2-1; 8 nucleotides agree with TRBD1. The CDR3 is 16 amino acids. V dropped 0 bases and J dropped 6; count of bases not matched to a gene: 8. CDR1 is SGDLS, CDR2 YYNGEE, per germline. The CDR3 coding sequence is TGTGCCAGCAGCGTAGCTGGGGACAGGTCGAGCAATGAGCAGTTCTTC. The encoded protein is CASSVAGDRSSNEQFF.

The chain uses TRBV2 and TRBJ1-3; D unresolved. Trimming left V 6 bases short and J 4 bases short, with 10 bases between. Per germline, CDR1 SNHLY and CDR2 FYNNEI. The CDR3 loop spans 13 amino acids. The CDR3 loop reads CASRQEAGNTIYF. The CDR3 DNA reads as TGTGCCAGCAGGCAGGAGGCCGGAAACACCATATATTTT.

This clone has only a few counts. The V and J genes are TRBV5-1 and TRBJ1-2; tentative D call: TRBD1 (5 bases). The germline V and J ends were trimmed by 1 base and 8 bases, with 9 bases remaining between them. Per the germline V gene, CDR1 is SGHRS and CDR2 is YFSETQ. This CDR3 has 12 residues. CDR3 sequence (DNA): TGCGCCAGCAGCTTGACCGGGGGAGGCTACACCTTC. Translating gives CASSLTGGGYTF.

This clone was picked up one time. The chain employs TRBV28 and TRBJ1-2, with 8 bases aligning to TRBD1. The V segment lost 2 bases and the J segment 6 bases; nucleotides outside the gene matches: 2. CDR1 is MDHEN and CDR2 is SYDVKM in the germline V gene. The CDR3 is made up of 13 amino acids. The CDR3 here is CASSLGQGHGYTF. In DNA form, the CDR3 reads TGTGCCAGCAGTTTAGGACAGGGCCATGGCTACACCTTC.

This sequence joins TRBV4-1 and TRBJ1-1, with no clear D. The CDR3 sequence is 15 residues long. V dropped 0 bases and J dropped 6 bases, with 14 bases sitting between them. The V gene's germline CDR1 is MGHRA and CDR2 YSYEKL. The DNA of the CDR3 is TGCGCCAGCAGCCAAGATCTGGGCCCCTCGCCTGAAGCTTTCTTT. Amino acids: CASSQDLGPSPEAFF.

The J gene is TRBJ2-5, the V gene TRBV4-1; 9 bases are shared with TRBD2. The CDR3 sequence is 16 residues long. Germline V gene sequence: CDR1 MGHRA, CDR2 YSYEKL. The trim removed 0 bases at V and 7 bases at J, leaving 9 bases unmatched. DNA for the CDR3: TGCGCCAGCAGCCAAGATTGGCTAGCGGGGTCCGGGACCCAGTACTTC. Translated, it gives CASSQDWLAGSGTQYF.

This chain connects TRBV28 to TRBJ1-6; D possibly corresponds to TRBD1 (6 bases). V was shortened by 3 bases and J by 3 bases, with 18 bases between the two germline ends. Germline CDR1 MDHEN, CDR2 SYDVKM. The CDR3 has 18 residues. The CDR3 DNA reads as TGTGCCAGCAGTTTTGGGGTCTCGGACAGTATCTATAATTCACCCCTCCACTTT. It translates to CASSFGVSDSIYNSPLHF.